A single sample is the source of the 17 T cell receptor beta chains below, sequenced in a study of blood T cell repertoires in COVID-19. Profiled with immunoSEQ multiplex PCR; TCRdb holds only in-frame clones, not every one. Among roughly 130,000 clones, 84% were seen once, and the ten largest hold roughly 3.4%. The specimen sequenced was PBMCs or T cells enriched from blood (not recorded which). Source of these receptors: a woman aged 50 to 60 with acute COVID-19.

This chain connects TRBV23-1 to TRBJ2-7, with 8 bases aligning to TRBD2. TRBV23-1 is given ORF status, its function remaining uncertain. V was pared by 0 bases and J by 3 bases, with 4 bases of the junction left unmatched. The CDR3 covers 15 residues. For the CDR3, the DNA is TGCGCCAGCAGTCAATCTCAGCGGGAGTTCTACGAGCAGTACTTC. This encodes CASSQSQREFYEQYF.

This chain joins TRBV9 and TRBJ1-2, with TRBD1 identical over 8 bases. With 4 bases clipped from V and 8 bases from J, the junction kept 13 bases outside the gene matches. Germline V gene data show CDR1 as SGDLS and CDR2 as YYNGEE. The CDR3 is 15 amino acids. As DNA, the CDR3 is TGTGCCAGCAGCTCCAGCACGACAGGGGAGGACGGCTACACCTTC. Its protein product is CASSSSTTGEDGYTF.

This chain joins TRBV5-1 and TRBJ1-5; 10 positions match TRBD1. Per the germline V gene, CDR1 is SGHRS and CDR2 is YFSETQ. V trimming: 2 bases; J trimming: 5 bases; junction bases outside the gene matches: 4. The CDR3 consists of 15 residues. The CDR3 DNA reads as TGCGCCAGCAGCTTAGGGGGACAGGGGTATCAGCCCCAGCATTTT. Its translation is CASSLGGQGYQPQHF.

Here the CDR3 DNA reads TGTGCCAGCAGCTTTTCCCCTAACTACGAGCAGTACTTC. It specifies CASSFSPNYEQYF. The rearrangement links TRBV11-2 to TRBJ2-7; D remains unclear. Trimming left V 3 bases short and J 3 bases short, with 9 bases between. This CDR3 comprises 13 residues. Germline V gene data show CDR1 as SGHAT and CDR2 as FQNNGV.

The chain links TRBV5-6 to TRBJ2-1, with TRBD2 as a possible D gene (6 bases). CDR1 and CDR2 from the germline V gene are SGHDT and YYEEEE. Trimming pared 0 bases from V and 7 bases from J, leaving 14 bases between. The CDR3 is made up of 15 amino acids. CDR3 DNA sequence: TGTGCCAGCAGCTTGGCGGGAGTCAATTGGAATGAGCAGTTCTTC. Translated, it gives CASSLAGVNWNEQFF.

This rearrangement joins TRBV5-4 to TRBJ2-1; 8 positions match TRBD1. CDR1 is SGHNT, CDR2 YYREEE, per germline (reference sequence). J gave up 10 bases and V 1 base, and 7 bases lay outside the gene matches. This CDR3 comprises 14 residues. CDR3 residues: CASSLFATGDEQFF. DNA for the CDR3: TGTGCCAGCAGCTTGTTTGCGACAGGGGACGAGCAGTTCTTC.

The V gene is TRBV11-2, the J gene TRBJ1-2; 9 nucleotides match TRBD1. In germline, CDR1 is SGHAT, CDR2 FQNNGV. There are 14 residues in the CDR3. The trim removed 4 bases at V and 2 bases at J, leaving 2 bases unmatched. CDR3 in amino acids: CASSSGQGNYGYTF. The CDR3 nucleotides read TGTGCCAGCAGCTCCGGACAGGGGAACTATGGCTACACCTTC.

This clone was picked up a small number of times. The CDR3: CASSLIPPGQSNTGELFF. In DNA, the CDR3 is TGCGCCAGCAGCTTGATTCCCCCGGGACAGAGTAACACCGGGGAGCTGTTTTTT. V usage is TRBV5-1 and J usage is TRBJ2-2, with 7 bases that match TRBD1. This CDR3 region has 18 residues. V lost 1 base and J lost 2; bases outside the gene matches: 11. Germline V gives CDR1 SGHRS, CDR2 YFSETQ.

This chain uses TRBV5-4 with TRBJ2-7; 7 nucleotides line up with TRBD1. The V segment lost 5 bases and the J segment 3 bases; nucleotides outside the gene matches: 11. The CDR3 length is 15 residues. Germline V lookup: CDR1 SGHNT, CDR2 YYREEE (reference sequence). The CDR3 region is CASSPFDREFYEQYF. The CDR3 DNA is TGTGCCAGCAGTCCATTCGACAGGGAGTTCTACGAGCAGTACTTC.

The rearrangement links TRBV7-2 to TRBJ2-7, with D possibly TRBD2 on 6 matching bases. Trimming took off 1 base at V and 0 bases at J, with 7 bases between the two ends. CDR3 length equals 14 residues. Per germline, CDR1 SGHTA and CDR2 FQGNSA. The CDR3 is CASSLGGVSYEQYF. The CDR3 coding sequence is TGTGCCAGCAGCTTAGGGGGGGTCTCCTACGAGCAGTACTTC.

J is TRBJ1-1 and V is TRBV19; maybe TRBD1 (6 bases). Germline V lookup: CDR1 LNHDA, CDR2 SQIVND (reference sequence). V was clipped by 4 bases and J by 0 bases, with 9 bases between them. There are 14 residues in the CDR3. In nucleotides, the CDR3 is TGTGCCAGTAGTAGCGGGGGCCTGAACACTGAAGCTTTCTTT. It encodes CASSSGGLNTEAFF.

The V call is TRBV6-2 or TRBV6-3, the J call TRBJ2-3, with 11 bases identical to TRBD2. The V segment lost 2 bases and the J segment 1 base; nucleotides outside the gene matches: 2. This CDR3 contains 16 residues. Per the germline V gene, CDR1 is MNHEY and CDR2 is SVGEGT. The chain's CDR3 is CASSYPLAGGTDTQYF. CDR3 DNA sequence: TGTGCCAGCAGTTACCCACTAGCGGGAGGCACAGATACGCAGTATTTT.

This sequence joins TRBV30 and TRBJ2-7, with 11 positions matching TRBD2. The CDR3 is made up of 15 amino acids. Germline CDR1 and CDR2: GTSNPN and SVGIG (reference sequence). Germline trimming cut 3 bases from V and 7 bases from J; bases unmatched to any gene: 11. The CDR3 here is CAWSETSGRVREQYF. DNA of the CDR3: TGTGCCTGGAGCGAAACTAGCGGGAGAGTTCGGGAGCAGTACTTC.

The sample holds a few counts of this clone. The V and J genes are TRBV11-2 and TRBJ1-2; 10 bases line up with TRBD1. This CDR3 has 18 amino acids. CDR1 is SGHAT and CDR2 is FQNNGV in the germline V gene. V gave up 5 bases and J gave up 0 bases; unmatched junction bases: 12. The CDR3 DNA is TGTGCCAGCAGCGACCCCGGGACAGGGGTACGATCTAACTATGGCTACACCTTC. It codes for CASSDPGTGVRSNYGYTF.

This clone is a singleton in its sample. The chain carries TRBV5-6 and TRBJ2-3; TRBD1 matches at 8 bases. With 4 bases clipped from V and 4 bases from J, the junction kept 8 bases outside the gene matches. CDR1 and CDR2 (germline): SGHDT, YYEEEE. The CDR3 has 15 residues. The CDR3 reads CASSQWTGLPDTQYF. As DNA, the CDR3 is TGTGCCAGCAGCCAATGGACAGGGTTACCAGATACGCAGTATTTT.

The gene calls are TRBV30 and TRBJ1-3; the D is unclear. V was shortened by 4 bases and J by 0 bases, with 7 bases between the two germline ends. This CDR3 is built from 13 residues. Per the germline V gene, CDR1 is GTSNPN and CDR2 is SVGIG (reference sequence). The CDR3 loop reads CAWTGNSGNTIYF. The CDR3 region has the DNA TGTGCCTGGACAGGCAACTCTGGAAACACCATATATTTT. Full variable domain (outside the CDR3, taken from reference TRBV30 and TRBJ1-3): SQTIHQWPATLVQPVGSPLSLECTVEGTSNPNLYWYRQAAGRGLQLLFYSVGIGQISSEVPQNLSASRPQDRQFILSSKKLLLSDSGFYLCAWTGNSGNTIYFGEGSWLTVV.

The CDR3 DNA reads TGTGCCAGTAGTATGGGACAGGGGCTTTACGAGCAGTACTTC. It translates to CASSMGQGLYEQYF. The gene calls are TRBV19 and TRBJ2-7, with 10 bases fitting TRBD1. CDR1 and CDR2 from the germline V gene are LNHDA and SQIVND (reference sequence). With 3 bases clipped from V and 4 bases from J, the junction kept 3 bases outside the gene matches. The CDR3 sequence is 14 residues long.